The clone carrying this TCR beta chain has a handful of counts. Antigen specificity is unknown. These data originate in a study of T cell repertoires in cytomegalovirus infection. Study details: Recently identified HLA-C-restricted CMV epitopes and well-studied HLA-B-restricted CMV epitopes were used by the study. Study-wide points: Totalled public TCR beta family frequency picked out people who carried CMV plus the relevant HLA. Ex vivo responses were dominated by HLA-C-restricted CMV-specific TCR beta clonotypes.

MiXCR, run by TCRdb on the reads, gives a single entry per CDR3 protein. The table includes roughly 860,000 distinct CDR3 sequences, approximately 30% detected once. Looked up from germline, CDR1 is DFQATT and CDR2 is SNEGSKA (reference sequence). V was clipped by 0 bases and J by 6 bases, with 11 bases between them. This CDR3 has 13 residues. The gene calls are TRBV20-1 and TRBJ1-1, with D hard to call. The clonotype originates from a human donor in good health (CMV status not recorded). Some clones in this sample may be carry-over from other donors' samples. This specimen was cultured CD8+ T cells from PBMCs, taken from culture after CMV antigen stimulation. CDR3 in DNA: TGCAGTGCTAGAGATAATAGCTGGGCTGAAGCTTTCTTT. It specifies CSARDNSWAEAFF.